This passage covers 22 T cell receptor beta chains from one sample sequenced in a study of blood T cell repertoires in COVID-19. Assay: immunoSEQ multiplex PCR; the TCRdb copy retains only in-frame clones and omits some. This sample has about 100,000 clones; just over 85% occur once, and the top ten carry around 5.4%. Sequencing used peripheral blood. The receptors derive from a human donor in a cohort sampled during active COVID-19.

This chain links TRBV19 with TRBJ1-2; 10 bases map to TRBD1. Trimming removed 5 bases from V and 7 bases from J; junction bases left unmatched: 10. CDR3 size: 15 residues. Germline V CDR1 and CDR2: LNHDA, SQIVND (reference sequence). For the CDR3, the DNA is TGTGCCAGTAGTGCCACGGGACAGGGGTATGGTGGCTACACCTTC. This gives the protein CASSATGQGYGGYTF.

J is TRBJ2-3 and V is TRBV29-1, with a tentative D call TRBD2 (6 bases). The CDR3 spans 14 residues. CDR1 is SQVTM, CDR2 ANQGSEA, per germline. The ends were cut back, 3 bases at V and 2 bases at J, with 12 bases in the middle. Here the CDR3 reads CSVDRGISTDTQYF. The DNA for the CDR3 is TGCAGCGTTGATCGGGGGATTTCCACAGATACGCAGTATTTT.

The chain recombines TRBV2 with TRBJ2-4, with 7 positions matching TRBD1. V lost 5 bases and J lost 6; bases outside the gene matches: 7. This CDR3 is built from 14 residues. From germline, CDR1 is SNHLY and CDR2 FYNNEI. In DNA, the CDR3 is TGTGCCAGCAGTAAACAGGGGTATGGAAACATTCAGTACTTC. It specifies CASSKQGYGNIQYF.

The chain combines TRBV27 with TRBJ2-2; D is unresolved. V gave up 1 base and J gave up 1 base, with 4 bases separating them. In germline, CDR1 is MNHEY, CDR2 SMNVEV (reference sequence). The CDR3 is made up of 14 amino acids. As DNA, the CDR3 is TGTGCCAGCAGTTTATGGCAGAACACCGGGGAGCTGTTTTTT. Protein sequence: CASSLWQNTGELFF.

The rearrangement links TRBV6-2 or TRBV6-3 to TRBJ2-3; 11 bases line up with TRBD2. Trimming removed 0 bases from V and 5 bases from J; junction bases left unmatched: 4. The CDR3 is 16 amino acids. Germline V gene data show CDR1 as MNHEY and CDR2 as SVGEGT. The CDR3, as DNA: TGTGCCAGCAGTTACTCGTTAGCGGGAGGGATAGATACGCAGTATTTT. Translating it yields CASSYSLAGGIDTQYF.

The chain is built from TRBV10-3 and TRBJ2-3, with 8 bases fitting TRBD2. This CDR3 spans 16 amino acids. Per germline, CDR1 ENHRY and CDR2 SYGVKD. The V segment lost 0 bases and the J segment 0 bases; nucleotides outside the gene matches: 2. CDR3 amino acids: CAISESPSGSTDTQYF. The DNA for the CDR3 is TGTGCCATCAGTGAGTCCCCTAGCGGGAGCACAGATACGCAGTATTTT.

The chain recombines TRBV6-5 with TRBJ2-7, with D hard to call. CDR3 size: 14 residues. Trimming shortened V by 7 bases and J by 6 bases, and 19 bases separated the two germline ends. Germline CDR1 and CDR2: MNHEY and SVGAGI. CDR3 in amino acids: CASTARPILGEQYF. Here the CDR3 DNA reads TGTGCCAGCACCGCGAGGCCGATCCTGGGCGAGCAGTACTTC.

This chain joins TRBV30 and TRBJ2-7; possible D gene TRBD2, 5 bases. Germline lookup yields CDR1 GTSNPN and CDR2 SVGIG (reference sequence). The CDR3 totals 13 residues. V was clipped by 5 bases and J by 0 bases, with 11 bases between them. In nucleotides, the CDR3 is TGTGCCTGGTGCGGGTCGGACTCCTACGAGCAGTACTTC. It encodes CAWCGSDSYEQYF.

With respect to this clone: The same CDR3 arises from other DNA sequences in this sample as well. V usage is TRBV5-1 and J usage is TRBJ2-7, with D possibly being TRBD2 (6 bases). The V gene lost 8 bases and the J gene lost 3 bases, with 15 bases spanning the gap. Germline CDR1 SGHRS, CDR2 YFSETQ. The CDR3 covers 13 residues. CDR3 DNA sequence: TGCGCCAGTACGGGACTCGGGAGCTACGAGCAGTACTTC. Translated, it gives CASTGLGSYEQYF.

This chain links TRBV6-4 with TRBJ1-2, with a weak D call TRBD1 (6 bases). The ends were cut back, 6 bases at V and 4 bases at J, with 12 bases in the middle. There are 13 residues in the CDR3. CDR1 and CDR2 from the germline V gene are MRHNA and SNTAGT. The CDR3 is CASRPKGGYGYTF. The CDR3, as DNA: TGTGCCAGCAGGCCGAAAGGGGGCTATGGCTACACCTTC.

As for this clone: At one end the junction does not follow the germline gene, possibly because of a read error. The same CDR3 is also encoded by other DNA sequences in this sample. V and J are TRBV3-1 (or the pseudogene TRBV3-2) and TRBJ2-7; 15 bases agree with TRBD2. The CDR3 consists of 15 residues. The germline CDR1 and CDR2 sequences are LGHDT and YNNKEL (reference sequence). The CDR3 region is CASSPGLAGGYEQYF. CDR3 coding DNA: TGTGCCAGCAGCCCAGGACTAGCGGGAGGGTACGAACAGTACTTC.

The chain links TRBV15 to TRBJ2-7; 7 nucleotides line up with TRBD2. The V gene end was trimmed by 0 bases and the J gene end by 5 bases; junction bases not matched to a gene: 1. The CDR3 runs 13 residues. CDR1 and CDR2 from the germline V gene are LNHNV and YYDKDF (reference sequence). The CDR3 DNA follows: TGTGCCACCAGCAGAGATCGGGGGGACGAGCAGTACTTC. Its protein product is CATSRDRGDEQYF.

The chain carries TRBV5-4 and TRBJ1-4; D is ambiguous. V was clipped by 4 bases and J by 6 bases, with 10 bases between them. Per germline, CDR1 SGHNT and CDR2 YYREEE (reference sequence). This CDR3 is 13 amino acids long. Here the CDR3 DNA reads TGTGCCAGCAGCGCGGGCGGGGATGAAAAACTGTTTTTT. Its translation is CASSAGGDEKLFF.

J is TRBJ2-7 and V is TRBV28; D unresolved. The CDR3 contains 13 residues. Trimming removed 7 bases from V and 0 bases from J, with 10 bases in between. Germline V gene data show CDR1 as MDHEN and CDR2 as SYDVKM. CDR3 DNA: TGTGCCAGCAAAGATACTGGCTCCTACGAGCAGTACTTC. The encoded protein is CASKDTGSYEQYF.

V is TRBV5-1 and J is TRBJ2-2, with TRBD1 matching 7 bases. CDR1 is SGHRS and CDR2 is YFSETQ in the germline V gene. The CDR3 extends over 15 amino acids. V shed 3 bases, J shed 6 bases, and the junction held 8 bases outside the gene matches. The CDR3: CASSSDRVTAGELFF. The CDR3 nucleotides read TGCGCCAGCAGCTCCGACAGGGTAACGGCCGGGGAGCTGTTTTTT.

V gene TRBV7-3 combines with J gene TRBJ2-7; 9 bases align to TRBD1. The CDR3 extends over 13 amino acids. Germline V lookup: CDR1 SGHTA, CDR2 FQGTGA. CDR3: CASSDQPGQGLFV. DNA for the CDR3: TGTGCCAGCAGCGACCAGCCGGGACAGGGTTTATTCGTC.

This chain connects TRBV7-9 to TRBJ2-1, with D maybe TRBD1 (6 bases). CDR1 and CDR2 (germline): SEHNR, FQNEAQ (reference sequence). V gave up 6 bases and J gave up 9 bases, with 21 bases separating them. The CDR3 is 15 amino acids. CDR3 nucleotide sequence: TGTGCCAGCAGTCCTCGACAGGAACCTTATGGTGAGCAGTTCTTC. It is translated as CASSPRQEPYGEQFF.

The V gene is TRBV19, the J gene TRBJ1-2; no clear D gene. The CDR3 extends over 16 amino acids. In germline, CDR1 is LNHDA, CDR2 SQIVND (reference sequence). Trimming left V 2 bases short and J 1 base short, with 14 bases between. The CDR3 here is CASSILLGRHNYGYTF. DNA of the CDR3: TGTGCCAGTAGTATACTGCTCGGCAGGCATAACTATGGCTACACCTTC. Combining the CDR3 with reference TRBV19 and TRBJ1-2 gives the whole variable domain DGGITQSPKYLFRKEGQNVTLSCEQNLNHDAMYWYRQDPGQGLRLIYYSQIVNDFQKGDIAEGYSVSREKKESFPLTVTSAQKNPTAFYLCASSILLGRHNYGYTFGSGTRLTVV.

This clone is a singleton in its sample. The V call is TRBV5-1, the J call TRBJ1-2; 9 positions agree with TRBD1. Germline CDR1 is SGHRS and CDR2 is YFSETQ. This CDR3 has 13 amino acids. Germline trimming cut 3 bases from V and 8 bases from J; bases unmatched to any gene: 5. The CDR3 loop is CASSWDRAGGYTF. The CDR3 DNA sequence: TGCGCCAGCAGCTGGGACAGGGCCGGCGGCTACACCTTC.

In its sample, this clone was seen a few times. The chain carries TRBV11-2 and TRBJ2-3, with TRBD2 matching 7 bases. Germline V gene lookup returns CDR1 SGHAT and CDR2 FQNNGV. The junction had 11 bases not matched to a gene; V was cut back by 0 bases and J by 5 bases. The CDR3 sequence is 17 residues long. DNA of the CDR3: TGTGCCAGCAGCTTAGATCTCTCGCGGGAGTATGTAGATACGCAGTATTTT. It translates to CASSLDLSREYVDTQYF.

The genes are TRBV9 and TRBJ1-1; no clear D. CDR1 is SGDLS, CDR2 YYNGEE, per germline. The CDR3 covers 13 residues. V lost 4 bases and J lost 1, with 8 bases in between. In DNA form, the CDR3 reads TGTGCCAGCAGCACAACAAAGAACACTGAAGCTTTCTTT. As protein: CASSTTKNTEAFF.

The chain carries TRBV30 and TRBJ1-3; D call uncertain. Germline CDR1 GTSNPN, CDR2 SVGIG (reference sequence). This CDR3 is built from 18 residues. Trimming took 3 bases from V and 2 from J, leaving 23 bases between them. CDR3 loop: CAWRPPYPPGKAGNTIYF. The DNA for the CDR3 is TGTGCCTGGAGGCCCCCATACCCACCGGGAAAGGCTGGAAACACCATATATTTT. Together with reference TRBV30 and TRBJ1-3, the CDR3 gives the full variable domain: SQTIHQWPATLVQPVGSPLSLECTVEGTSNPNLYWYRQAAGRGLQLLFYSVGIGQISSEVPQNLSASRPQDRQFILSSKKLLLSDSGFYLCAWRPPYPPGKAGNTIYFGEGSWLTVV.